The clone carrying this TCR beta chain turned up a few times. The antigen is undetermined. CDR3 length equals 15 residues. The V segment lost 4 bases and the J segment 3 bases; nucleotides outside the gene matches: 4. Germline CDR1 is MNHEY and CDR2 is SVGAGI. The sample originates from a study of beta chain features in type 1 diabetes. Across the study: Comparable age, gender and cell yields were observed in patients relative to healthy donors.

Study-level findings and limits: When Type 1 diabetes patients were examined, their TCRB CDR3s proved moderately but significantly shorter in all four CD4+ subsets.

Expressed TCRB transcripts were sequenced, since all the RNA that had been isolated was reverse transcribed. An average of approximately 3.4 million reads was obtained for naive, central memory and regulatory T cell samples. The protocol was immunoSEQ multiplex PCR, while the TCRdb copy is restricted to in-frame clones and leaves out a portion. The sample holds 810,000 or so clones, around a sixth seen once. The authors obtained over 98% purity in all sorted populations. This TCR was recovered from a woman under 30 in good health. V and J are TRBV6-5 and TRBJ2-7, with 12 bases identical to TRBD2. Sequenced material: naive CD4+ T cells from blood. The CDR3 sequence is CASSSRGLAGYEQYF. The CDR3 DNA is TGTGCCAGCAGTTCTCGGGGACTAGCGGGCTACGAGCAGTACTTC.